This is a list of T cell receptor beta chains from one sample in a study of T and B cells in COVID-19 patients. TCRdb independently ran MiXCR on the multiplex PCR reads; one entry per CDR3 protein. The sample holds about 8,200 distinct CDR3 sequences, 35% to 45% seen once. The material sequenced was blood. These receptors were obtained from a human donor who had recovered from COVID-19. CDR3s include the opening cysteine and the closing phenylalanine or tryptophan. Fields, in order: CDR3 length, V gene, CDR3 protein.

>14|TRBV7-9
CASRRQRDTDTQYF
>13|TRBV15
CATSRVGFSEQYF
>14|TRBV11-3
CASSPGGRADTQYF
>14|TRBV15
CATSRGGAWDEQFF
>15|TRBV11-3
CASTTSGGRAGELFF
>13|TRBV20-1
CSAPIGPGYGYTF
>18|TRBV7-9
CASSLAGLSPGGAGELFF
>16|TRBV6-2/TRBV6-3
CASSPLQRGAYNEQFF
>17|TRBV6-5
CASSYLSVGSSGNTIYF
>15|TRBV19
CASSPRTGGLYEQYF
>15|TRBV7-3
CASSPKAGSTDTQYF
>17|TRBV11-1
CASSPRGRGRNIGELFF
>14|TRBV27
CASSLRTGANVLTF
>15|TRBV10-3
CAISVGTGPNNEQFF
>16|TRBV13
CASLGAQTGEYNEQFF
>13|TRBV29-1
CSALGQGDTEAFF